The 10 T cell receptor beta chains below all came from one sample that was sequenced in a study of blood T cell repertoires in COVID-19. Assay: immunoSEQ multiplex PCR; the TCRdb copy retains only in-frame clones and omits some. The sample consists of about 220,000 clones, roughly nine tenths of them appearing once. Material: peripheral blood. These receptors originate from a man aged 40-49 years with active or convalescent COVID-19.

The gene calls are TRBV27 and TRBJ1-3; 7 nucleotides align to TRBD1. The CDR3 contains 15 residues. V lost 5 bases, J lost 4 bases, and 8 bases stayed unmatched. Per the germline V gene, CDR1 is MNHEY and CDR2 is SMNVEV (reference sequence). The CDR3, as DNA: TGTGCCAGCAGTCCAGGGGGTCCGAACGGAAACACCATATATTTT. Translation: CASSPGGPNGNTIYF.

The chain links TRBV2 to TRBJ2-2, with D possibly TRBD2 on 7 matching bases. Germline V gene data show CDR1 as SNHLY and CDR2 as FYNNEI. The germline V and J ends were trimmed by 10 bases and 4 bases, with 22 bases remaining between them. This CDR3 region has 16 residues. Here the CDR3 reads CAIHPVRGAGTGELFF. In DNA form, the CDR3 reads TGTGCCATACACCCGGTCCGGGGGGCGGGCACCGGGGAGCTGTTTTTT.

The chain uses TRBV19 and TRBJ1-6; weak D call: TRBD1 (6 bases). V lost 3 bases to trimming and J lost 10 bases, with 19 bases between them. CDR3 length: 16 residues. Germline loops: CDR1 LNHDA, CDR2 SQIVND (reference sequence). In nucleotides, the CDR3 is TGTGCCAGTAGTATCTCTGGGCAGGGGAACGGGTCACCCCTCCACTTT. This gives the protein CASSISGQGNGSPLHF.

The rearrangement joins TRBV19 to TRBJ2-4, with 7 nucleotides matching TRBD1. Losses at the gene ends were 5 bases for V and 4 bases for J; bases not matched to a gene: 5. Germline V CDR1 and CDR2: LNHDA, SQIVND (reference sequence). The CDR3 contains 14 residues. The CDR3 region is CASSLTGQKNIQYF. CDR3 in DNA: TGTGCCAGTAGTTTAACGGGACAGAAAAACATTCAGTACTTC.

In nucleotides, the CDR3 is TGTGCCAGCAGCACGCCTACTAGCGGGAGTGGAGAGACCCAGTACTTC. It specifies CASSTPTSGSGETQYF. The chain carries TRBV9 and TRBJ2-5; 11 bases are a match to TRBD2. The CDR3 consists of 16 residues. Germline V CDR1 and CDR2: SGDLS, YYNGEE. With 4 bases clipped from V and 4 bases from J, the junction kept 9 bases outside the gene matches.

The rearrangement links TRBV11-2 to TRBJ1-5; 7 positions agree with TRBD1. V shed 0 bases and J 6 bases; nucleotides not matched to a gene: 5. CDR3 size: 15 residues. Germline CDR1 is SGHAT and CDR2 is FQNNGV. DNA for the CDR3: TGTGCCAGCAGCTTAGATACAGGGGAATTTCAGCCCCAGCATTTT. Translation gives CASSLDTGEFQPQHF.

The CDR3 sequence: CASSQLGLLRNTIYF. In DNA form, the CDR3 reads TGTGCCAGCAGCCAATTGGGGCTTCTACGAAACACCATATATTTT. The chain is built from TRBV16 and TRBJ1-3; possible D gene TRBD1, 5 bases. The CDR3 runs 15 residues. Germline V gene data show CDR1 as KGHSY and CDR2 as FQNENV. Trimming took 1 base from V and 5 from J, leaving 12 bases between them. The variable domain in full, completed from reference TRBV16 and TRBJ1-3, reads GEEVAQTPKHLVRGEGQKAKLYCAPIKGHSYVFWYQQVLKNEFKFLISFQNENVFDETGMPKERFSAKCLPNSPCSLEIQATKLEDSAVYFCASSQLGLLRNTIYFGEGSWLTVV.

Turning to this clone: Other DNA sequences in this sample translate to the same CDR3. The rearrangement joins TRBV27 to TRBJ2-5, with 12 bases fitting TRBD1. This CDR3 has 15 residues. With 4 bases clipped from V and 5 bases from J, the junction kept 5 bases outside the gene matches. Germline V gene sequence: CDR1 MNHEY, CDR2 SMNVEV (reference sequence). The CDR3 sequence is CASSSGTGGAETQYF. The CDR3 nucleotides read TGTGCCAGCAGTTCCGGGACAGGGGGCGCGGAGACCCAGTACTTC.

The chain employs TRBV19 and TRBJ1-2; 9 nucleotides match TRBD1. Germline V gene lookup returns CDR1 LNHDA and CDR2 SQIVND (reference sequence). J lost 2 bases, V lost 7 bases, and 8 bases had no gene match. The CDR3 loop spans 15 amino acids. CDR3 bases: TGTGCCAGTACCGGGACAGGGACCCCCAACTATGGCTACACCTTC. Its translation is CASTGTGTPNYGYTF.

V usage is TRBV28 and J usage is TRBJ1-6; possibly TRBD1 for D (6 bases). From germline, CDR1 is MDHEN and CDR2 SYDVKM. The CDR3 contains 16 residues. The V end lost 6 bases, the J end lost 6 bases, and 18 bases lay between the germline ends. For the CDR3, the DNA is TGTGCCAGCAGCGCAACAGGGCGAGGTGGTAATTCACCCCTCCACTTT. It yields the protein CASSATGRGGNSPLHF.